This T cell receptor beta chain was identified during a study of CD8 T cells in ankylosing spondylitis. Study-level results: The disease-linked clones had a CD8+ phenotype and low blood frequencies. Significant enrichment of disease-linked clones was reported in matched ankylosing spondylitis synovial fluid. Earlier work had already found some motif variants in reactive arthritis synovial fluid and blood. Typical of ankylosing spondylitis blood, it appeared, was a TCR beta motif of several highly homologous variants.

The sample holds a few counts of this clonotype. Its antigen is unidentified. With molecular barcodes, quantitative 5'-RACE was used to make the TCR beta libraries. TCRdb re-called the 5' RACE reads through MiXCR, storing one row per CDR3 protein. The table lists around 130,000 distinct CDR3 sequences, 15% to 20% of them singletons. The sequencing input was blood, either unsorted or a sorted T cell fraction (not recorded which). This receptor was identified in a male donor with ankylosing spondylitis.

The CDR3: CSAREVLQYF. CDR3 nucleotides: TGCAGTGCTAGAGAAGTTTTGCAGTATTTT. The chain links TRBV20-1 to TRBJ2-3; no clear D gene. V was clipped by 0 bases and J by 11 bases, with 6 bases between them. The CDR3 is made up of 10 amino acids. The germline gives CDR1 DFQATT, CDR2 SNEGSKA (reference sequence).